There are many counts of the clone carrying this TCR beta chain. MiXCR was run by TCRdb on the RT-PCR reads, yielding one entry per CDR3 protein. The data show tens of thousands of distinct CDR3 sequences, roughly 4.9% seen once. The sample originates from a study of patients and donors after allogeneic stem cell transplantation. CDR1 is SGDLS, CDR2 YYNGEE, per germline. The CDR3 covers 16 residues. The J segment lost 10 bases and the V segment lost 2 bases, leaving 12 bases of the junction unmatched. The receptor was derived from a human donor who was either an allogeneic HSCT recipient or a stem cell or donor lymphocyte infusion donor (not recorded which). It is not recorded whose cells these are; they may come from a transplant donor. The rearrangement uses TRBV9 and TRBJ2-1; 10 bases are shared with TRBD1. Sequenced sample: blood, either unsorted or a sorted T cell fraction (not recorded which). The CDR3 is CASSVDAGQGNKEQFF. DNA for the CDR3: TGTGCCAGCAGCGTCGACGCGGGACAGGGGAATAAAGAGCAGTTCTTC.